This paragraph covers one T cell receptor (beta chain) sequence. It lacks a known antigen. No much larger clone is present one base from it, and per-base qualities are unavailable. The donors were healthy, HIV-negative adults with no recently reported acute infections or vaccinations. Every donor was a Caucasian adult residing in Nashville, Tennessee, USA. CD4+ T cells were enriched by magnetic negative selection; naive cells were then positively selected on CD45RA, and the negative fraction formed the memory subset. After blood collection by leukapheresis, PBMCs were isolated using Ficoll-Histopaque density gradient centrifugation and then cryopreserved in the vapor phase of liquid nitrogen. Analytical flow cytometry was used to check the purity and quantity of every magnetically sorted T cell population. Genomic DNA was isolated from every sorted fraction and measured by UV absorbance on a Nanodrop 2000c.

This sample stems from a study of shared clonotypes between healthy human individuals (TCRdb year 2020). At the level of the whole study: A few men and a couple of women, aged 18 to 49 years, made up the cohort. Per donor, three plates each were used for CD4 naive and CD4 memory, two for CD8 naive, and one for CD8 memory. Blood TCR repertoires of roughly five healthy adults were deeply sequenced to estimate repertoire size and the extent of clonotype sharing between individuals. Different laboratories and diverse techniques were used to prepare libraries and sequence TCR repertoires, to increase sequencing depth and limit assay-specific biases. Leukapheresis yielded between about 0.9 and 9 billion PBMCs per donor.

Study-level results and caveats: Sampling was limited to blood, and TCR repertoires in tissue likely differ from TCR repertoires in blood. Higher generation probabilities were observed for clonotypes shared by all four sorted-subset donors than for non-shared clonotypes. Naive subsets generally had larger estimated clonotype richness than memory subsets. Across a few donors, about 5% of naive CD4, around 3.3% of naive CD8, approximately 2.5% of memory CD4, and 0.4% of memory CD8 clonotypes were shared. Because the study included a small number of donors, the genetic and exposure-history diversity represented was limited. Pairwise subsampling indicated that sequencing depth was expected to affect the degree of clonotype sharing among donors. Rarefaction of sorted-subset datasets indicated incomplete sequencing despite the large sequencing depth.

The CDR3, cysteine through phenylalanine, is 17 amino acids long. The read is trimmed to its CDR3 DNA, 51 bases read in frame from base 1. CDR1 MGHRA and CDR2 YSYEKL were looked up in the germline V gene. The junction shows trimming of 3 bases on V and 0 bases on J, plus 12 bases between the germline ends. Using the deep immunoSEQ assay, TCR CDR3 regions were amplified from genomic DNA by multiplex PCR. Genomic DNA extracted from each cell subset was distributed evenly over all wells of several immunoSEQ 96-well plates, and each plate served as one replicate. For sorted subsets, around 200 ng genomic DNA, equal to 30,000 or so T cell genomes, was loaded into each replicate PCR. Purified libraries were quantified with a Qubit 3.0 fluorometer, sized on a Bioanalyzer 2100, and re-quantified with the KAPA Library Quantification kit. A separate single-read 150-cycle Illumina NextSeq 550 flow cell was used to sequence each immunoSEQ 96-well plate. In the original analysis: Because only junctional sequences without quality scores were contained in the immunoSEQ output, filtering matching that applied to full-length reads could not be performed. To assign V/J genes and CDR3, sequences were annotated using PyIR, a Python wrapper for IgBLAST v1.9, with IMGT germline references. Reads with weak V/J assignments (E-value above 1e-6), missing CDR3, stop codons, out-of-frame junctions, or ambiguous translated residues were removed. V3J clonotypes were defined as sequences sharing the same inferred V gene, J gene, and CDR3 amino acid sequence. To compute the percentage overlap between repertoires, the number of shared unique clonotypes was divided by the size of the smaller repertoire. RTK rarefaction, the Chao1 estimator, and Recon v2.1 estimates of unobserved clonotypes were used to assess repertoire richness. For all TCRbeta clonotypes obtained by the gDNA method from a handful of donors, generation probabilities were computed with OLGA. What TCRdb holds here is the immuneACCESS table cut down to in-frame rearrangements. Part of the clones is not present; checked against another copy, under half of the missing clones reflect an unresolved V gene, and the others are unexplained. V and J calls and clone size come straight from that table; D and trimming were deduced from the DNA. The sample table holds 2 million to 3 million clones, of which approximately 93% were seen once. The ten most abundant clones make up approximately 0.37% of the sample.

The chain is encoded by TRBV4-1 joined to TRBJ2-6; TRBD2 might be the D gene, on 6 matching bases. This clonotype was obtained from a man younger than 30 in good health. Some clones in this sample may be carry-over from other donors' samples. The sequenced sample was naive CD4+ T cells from PBMCs. The cell subset or site label corresponds to: CD45RA+ positively selected. The CDR3 has the sequence CASSQFRGISGANVLTF. The nucleotide sequence is TGCGCCAGCAGCCAGTTCCGGGGGATCTCTGGGGCCAACGTCCTGACTTTC.